A selection of T cell receptor beta chains follows, all from one sample in a study of blood T cell repertoires in COVID-19. Generated by immunoSEQ multiplex PCR, the TCRdb table keeps only in-frame clones and is missing some. The table has 150,000 to 200,000 clones, about 77% seen once. What was sequenced was peripheral blood. These receptors were obtained from a woman of 80 years or more with acute or convalescent COVID-19. Both conserved end residues are part of each CDR3.

v_call,j_call,cdr3_aa
TRBV5-5,TRBJ2-2,CASSDPGQGATGELFF
TRBV28,TRBJ2-1,CASSPRLDRNEQFF
TRBV6-5,TRBJ2-7,CASTTSGTGVYEQYF
TRBV2,TRBJ2-1,CASSGAGGPLNEQFF
TRBV19,TRBJ1-1,CASSSEGAGNTEAFF
TRBV7-2,TRBJ2-7,CASSLTRDSYEQYF
TRBV14,TRBJ1-2,CASSQDSRLSGYTF
TRBV5-1,TRBJ2-2,CASSFTSGGNTGELFF
TRBV3-1/TRBV3-2,TRBJ2-3,CASSPRRASGHTQYF
TRBV9,TRBJ2-3,CASSVAPIRTSGTDTQYF
TRBV11-2,TRBJ2-5,CASSFTGAEETQYF
TRBV6-6,TRBJ2-2,CASSPTPNTGELFF
TRBV19,TRBJ2-1,CASSPGTGTYNEQFF
TRBV5-1,TRBJ2-1,CASSLVLANEQFF
TRBV9,TRBJ2-3,CASSVGASESTDTQYF
TRBV15,TRBJ1-2,CATSRDEEASTVYGYTF
TRBV7-2,TRBJ2-1,CASSLVGGTHNEQFF
TRBV2,TRBJ2-1,CASRSGQGPGEQFF
TRBV6-5,TRBJ1-2,CASSTGTGESYTF
TRBV19,TRBJ2-3,CASSLGATDTQYF
TRBV18,TRBJ1-3,CASSDLYRASGNTIYF
TRBV30,TRBJ1-5,CAAGSSNQPQHF
TRBV4-2,TRBJ2-7,CASSPTGTGRYEQYF
TRBV5-6,TRBJ2-7,CASSLGISPALAYEQYF
TRBV7-2,TRBJ1-5,CASSLMGVYSNQPQHF
TRBV19,TRBJ2-2,CASSLPIERGNTGELFF
TRBV14,TRBJ1-5,CASSPRQGNQPQHF
TRBV7-9,TRBJ1-1,CASTTANTEAFF
TRBV24-1,TRBJ1-2,CATSDHTSGGGNYGYTF
TRBV7-8,TRBJ2-5,CASSLGVSFGETQYF
TRBV7-6,TRBJ1-2,CASSSQGSGYTF